This is a list of T cell receptor beta chains from one sample in a study of blood T cell repertoires in COVID-19. Some clones are missing from TCRdb's copy, which holds only in-frame ones; the method was immunoSEQ multiplex PCR. This repertoire shows 100,000 to 150,000 clones, 80% to 90% found once; its top ten account for more than 15%. The specimen sequenced was peripheral blood. Every receptor here comes from a man aged 45-65 years with active or convalescent COVID-19. CDR3s include the opening cysteine and the closing phenylalanine or tryptophan. A D gene is named only where the DNA matches it firmly. Not all rows give a size; the values are once, few, many and, for expanded clones, a class.

v_call	clone_size	j_call	d_call	cdr3_length	cdr3_aa	cdr3_nt
TRBV5-5	NA	TRBJ2-5	NA	13	CASSRLLQETQYF	TGTGCCAGCAGCCGACTGCTACAAGAGACCCAGTACTTC
TRBV15	NA	TRBJ2-3	NA	15	CATSNRDFLGDTQYF	TGTGCCACCAGCAACCGGGACTTCCTGGGAGATACGCAGTATTTT
TRBV24-1	NA	TRBJ2-2	TRBD2	16	CATSDWTSGGTGELFF	TGTGCCACCAGTGATTGGACTAGCGGGGGGACCGGGGAGCTGTTTTTT
TRBV19	NA	TRBJ2-1	TRBD2	17	CASSMTGLGKGNNEQFF	TGTGCCAGTAGTATGACCGGACTAGGGAAAGGAAACAATGAGCAGTTCTTC
TRBV5-5	NA	TRBJ1-4	NA	17	CASSGHPIGGGSEKLFF	TGTGCCAGCAGCGGTCACCCAATTGGGGGGGGAAGTGAAAAACTGTTTTTT
TRBV6-5	NA	TRBJ2-3	TRBD1	15	CASSDREGATDTQYF	TGTGCCAGCAGCGACAGGGAAGGGGCCACAGATACGCAGTATTTT
TRBV6-5	NA	TRBJ2-2	NA	15	CAGRSSATNTGELFF	TGTGCCGGTCGTTCTAGCGCTACGAACACCGGGGAGCTGTTTTTT
TRBV5-6	few	TRBJ2-7	NA	15	CASSLLLLAGSEQYF	TGTGCCAGCAGCCTCCTCCTTCTGGCGGGGTCCGAGCAGTACTTC
TRBV19	NA	TRBJ2-7	TRBD1	18	CASSILSFGQGSPYEQYF	TGTGCCAGTAGTATCTTGTCGTTCGGACAGGGGAGCCCCTACGAGCAGTACTTC
TRBV5-1	once	TRBJ2-3	TRBD1	15	CASSWTGISTDTQYF	TGCGCCAGCAGCTGGACAGGGATATCCACAGATACGCAGTATTTT
TRBV7-2	NA	TRBJ1-3	TRBD1	15	CASSSQGAKGNTIYF	TGTGCCAGCAGCTCCCAGGGGGCGAAAGGAAACACCATATATTTT
TRBV20-1	once	TRBJ2-3	NA	11	CSARPGDTQYF	TGCAGTGCTAGACCCGGAGATACGCAGTATTTT
TRBV5-1	NA	TRBJ2-1	NA	14	CASSLTGRANEQFF	TGCGCCAGCAGCTTGACGGGCAGGGCCAATGAGCAGTTCTTC
TRBV30	NA	TRBJ2-1	NA	13	CAWSVGPSNEQFF	TGTGCCTGGAGTGTGGGCCCTTCCAATGAGCAGTTCTTC
TRBV10-1	NA	TRBJ1-4	NA	18	CASSEAWGTVPTNEKLFF	TGCGCCAGCAGTGAGGCTTGGGGCACTGTACCAACTAATGAAAAACTGTTTTTT
TRBV6-5	NA	TRBJ1-2	NA	12	CASTQGLGGYTF	TGTGCCAGCACCCAGGGGTTGGGTGGCTACACCTTC
TRBV4-3	NA	TRBJ1-3	NA	15	CASSQDGNSGNTIYF	TGCGCCAGCAGCCAAGACGGTAACTCTGGAAACACCATATATTTT
TRBV6-5	NA	TRBJ2-1	TRBD1	13	CASSPGTGREQFF	TGTGCCAGCAGCCCCGGGACAGGACGAGAGCAGTTCTTC
TRBV6-1	NA	TRBJ2-1	TRBD1	14	CASSEQGAYNEQFF	TGTGCCAGCAGTGAACAGGGGGCGTACAATGAGCAGTTCTTC
TRBV28	NA	TRBJ2-3	TRBD2	17	CASSSPAGSGSGDTQYF	TGTGCCAGCAGTTCCCCCGCGGGTAGCGGGAGTGGAGATACGCAGTATTTT
TRBV11-3	NA	TRBJ1-1	NA	13	CASSFSFLTEAFF	TGTGCCAGCAGCTTCAGTTTTTTAACTGAAGCTTTCTTT
TRBV27	NA	TRBJ2-7	TRBD2	16	CASSLSWGTRSREQYF	TGTGCCAGCAGTTTAAGTTGGGGGACTAGAAGTAGGGAGCAGTACTTC
TRBV12-5	once	TRBJ2-3	TRBD1	14	CASGQGTDTDTQYF	TGTGCTAGTGGACAAGGGACAGACACAGATACGCAGTATTTT
TRBV27	once	TRBJ2-5	TRBD2	16	CASRLAGKGVQETQYF	TGTGCCAGCAGGCTAGCGGGAAAGGGGGTACAAGAGACCCAGTACTTC
TRBV28	NA	TRBJ2-7	TRBD1	13	CASDKLQGTKQYF	TGTGCCAGCGACAAATTACAGGGGACGAAGCAGTACTTC